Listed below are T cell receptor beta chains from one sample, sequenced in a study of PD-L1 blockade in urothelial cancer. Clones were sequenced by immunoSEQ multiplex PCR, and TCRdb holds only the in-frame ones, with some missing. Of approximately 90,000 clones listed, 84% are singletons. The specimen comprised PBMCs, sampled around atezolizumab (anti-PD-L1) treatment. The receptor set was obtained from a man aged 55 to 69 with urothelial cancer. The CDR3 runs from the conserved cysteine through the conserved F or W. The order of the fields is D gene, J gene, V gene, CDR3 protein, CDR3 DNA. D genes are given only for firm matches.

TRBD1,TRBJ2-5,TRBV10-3,CATLDREETQYF,TGTGCCACTTTGGACAGGGAAGAGACCCAGTACTTC
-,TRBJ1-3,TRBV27,CASSLGGPGNTIYF,TGTGCCAGCAGTTTGGGAGGGCCTGGAAACACCATATATTTT
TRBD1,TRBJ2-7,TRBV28,CASSSLGQGAIYEQYF,TGTGCCAGCAGTTCCCTAGGGCAGGGGGCTATCTACGAGCAGTACTTC
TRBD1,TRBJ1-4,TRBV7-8,CASSLTDRAHEKLFF,TGTGCCAGCAGCCTTACGGACAGGGCCCATGAAAAACTGTTTTTT
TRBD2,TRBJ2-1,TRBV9,CASSVEIAGVNEQFF,TGTGCCAGCAGCGTAGAGATAGCGGGGGTCAATGAGCAGTTCTTC
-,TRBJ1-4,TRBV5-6,CASSLVGEANEKLFF,TGTGCCAGCAGCTTGGTCGGGGAGGCTAATGAAAAACTGTTTTTT
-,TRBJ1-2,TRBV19,CASSIATGTRYGYTF,TGTGCCAGTAGTATAGCTACCGGGACACGTTATGGCTACACCTTC
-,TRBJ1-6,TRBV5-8,CASSRDYNPPLHF,TGTGCCAGCAGCCGGGACTATAACCCACCCCTCCACTTT
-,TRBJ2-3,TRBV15,CATSREEAGQSPDTQYF,TGTGCCACCAGCAGAGAGGAGGCGGGGCAGTCCCCAGATACGCAGTATTTT
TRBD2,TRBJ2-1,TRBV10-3,CAISASLGTSGGVEQFF,TGTGCCATCAGTGCCTCGCTCGGGACTAGCGGGGGGGTTGAGCAGTTCTTC
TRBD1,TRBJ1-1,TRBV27,CASSLRTGVSTEAFF,TGTGCCAGCAGTTTAAGGACAGGGGTATCAACTGAAGCTTTCTTT